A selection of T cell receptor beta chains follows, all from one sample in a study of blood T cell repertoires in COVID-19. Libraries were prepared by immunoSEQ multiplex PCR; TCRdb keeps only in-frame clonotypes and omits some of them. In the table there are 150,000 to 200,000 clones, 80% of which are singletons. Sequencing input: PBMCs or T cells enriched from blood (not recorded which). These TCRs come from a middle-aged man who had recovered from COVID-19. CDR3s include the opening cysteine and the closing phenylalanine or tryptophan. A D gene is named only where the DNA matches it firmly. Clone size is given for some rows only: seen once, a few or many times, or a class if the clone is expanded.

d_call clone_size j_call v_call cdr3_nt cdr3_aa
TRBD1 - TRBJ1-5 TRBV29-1 TGCAGCGCAAACGGGTCGGGGACAGGGGGCTCCTATAGCAATCAGCCCCAGCATTTT CSANGSGTGGSYSNQPQHF
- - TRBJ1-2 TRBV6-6 TGTGCCAGCAGTTACCTCCCAGGGCACGATGGCTACACCTTC CASSYLPGHDGYTF
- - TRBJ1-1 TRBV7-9 TGTGCCGGGAGCGGGGGTAAGAACACTGAAGCTTTCTTT CAGSGGKNTEAFF
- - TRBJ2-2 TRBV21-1 TGTGCCAGCAGCTCCCGACAGGGGGCGTTCGAACACCGGGGAGCTGTTTTT CASSSRQGAFEHRGAVF
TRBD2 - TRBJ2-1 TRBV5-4 TGTGCCAGCAGCTTCCTAGCGGGGGAAAACAATGAGCAGTTCTTC CASSFLAGENNEQFF
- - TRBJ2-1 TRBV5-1 TGCGCCAGCAGCTTGTCCGGGACAAGCTCCTACAATGAGCAGTTCTTC CASSLSGTSSYNEQFF
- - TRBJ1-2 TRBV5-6 TGTGCCAGCAGCCCACAGGAAAACTATGGCTACACCTTC CASSPQENYGYTF
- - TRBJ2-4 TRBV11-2 TGTGCCAGCAGCCAAGGTGAACAGGGTTTGGCGGCCAAAAACATTCAGTACTTC CASSQGEQGLAAKNIQYF
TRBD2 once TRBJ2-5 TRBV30 TGTGCCTGGAGTCACGGGACTAGCGGGGCCCGGGAGACCCAGTACTTC CAWSHGTSGARETQYF
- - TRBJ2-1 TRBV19 TGTGCCAGTAGTGAGTCGGGGGGCGTTAGCAATGAGCAGTTCTTC CASSESGGVSNEQFF
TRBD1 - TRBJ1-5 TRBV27 TGTGCCAGCAGTCCGACAGGGGCTCAGCCCCAGCATTTT CASSPTGAQPQHF
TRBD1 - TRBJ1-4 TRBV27 TGTGCCAGCAGCTTGACAGGGACCTCTACTAATGAAAAACTGTTTTTT CASSLTGTSTNEKLFF
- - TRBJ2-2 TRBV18 TGTGCCAGCTCACCACTGAGGAACACCGGGGAGCTGTTTTTT CASSPLRNTGELFF
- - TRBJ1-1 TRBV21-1 TGTGCCAGCAGCAAAGTAGCACAGGTGAACACTGAAGCTTTCTTT CASSKVAQVNTEAFF
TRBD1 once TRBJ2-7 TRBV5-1 TGCGCCAGCAGCATGACAGGGGGCCTATACGAGCAGTACTTC CASSMTGGLYEQYF
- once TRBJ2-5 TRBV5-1 TGCGCCAGCAGCCTACAGGTGGGGGGAGAGACCCAGTACTTC CASSLQVGGETQYF
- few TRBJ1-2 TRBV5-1 TGCGCCAGCAGCTCACCTCCGGGGAGCCTAGGCCTATATGGCTACACCTTC CASSSPPGSLGLYGYTF
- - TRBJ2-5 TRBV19 TGTGCCAGTAGTTTCCGTCTGATAGGACAGAAAGCCCAGTACTTC CASSFRLIGQKAQYF
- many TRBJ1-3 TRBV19 TGTGCCAGTAGTATCGCAGGGACTGGAAACACCATATATTTT CASSIAGTGNTIYF
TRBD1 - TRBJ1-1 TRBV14 TGTGCCAGCAGCCAAGATATCGGGACAGGGGGCGCCTACACTGAAGCTTTCTTT CASSQDIGTGGAYTEAFF
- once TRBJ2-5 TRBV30 TGTGCCTGGAGTCCGGGACTGGTTCAAGAGACCCAGTACTTC CAWSPGLVQETQYF
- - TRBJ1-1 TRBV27 TGTGCCAGCAGTATTTATTTGGGGGCCGTTGGGACTGAAGCTTTCTTT CASSIYLGAVGTEAFF
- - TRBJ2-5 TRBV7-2 TGTGCCAGCAGCTTTAGCGGTATCCGGGAGACCCAGTACTTC CASSFSGIRETQYF
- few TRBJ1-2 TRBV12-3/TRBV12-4 TGTGCCAGCAGCAACGGGGATGGCTACACCTTC CASSNGDGYTF
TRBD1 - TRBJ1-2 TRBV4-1 TGCGCCAGCAGCTACCGACAGGGGGCGAAAGGCTACACCTTC CASSYRQGAKGYTF
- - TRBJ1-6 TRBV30 TGTGCCTGGAGCGTCCGAACTGGTGGTAATTCACCCCTCCACTTT CAWSVRTGGNSPLHF
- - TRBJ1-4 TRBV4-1 TGCGCCAGCAGCCAAGGTTCCAGCAGGGGAAATGAAAAACTGTTTTTT CASSQGSSRGNEKLFF
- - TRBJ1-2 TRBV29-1 TGCAGCGTCGCCGGGACAAGGGGCTACACCTTC CSVAGTRGYTF
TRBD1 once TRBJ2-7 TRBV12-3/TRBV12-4 TGTGCCAGCAGTCGCCAGACAGGGTACGAGCAGTACTTC CASSRQTGYEQYF
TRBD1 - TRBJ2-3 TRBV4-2 TGTGCCAGCAGCCCGGACAGGGGTAGCACAGATACGCAGTATTTT CASSPDRGSTDTQYF
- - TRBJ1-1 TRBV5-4 TGTGCCAGCAGCGGAAGAGGTGGTGAAGCTTTCTTT CASSGRGGEAFF